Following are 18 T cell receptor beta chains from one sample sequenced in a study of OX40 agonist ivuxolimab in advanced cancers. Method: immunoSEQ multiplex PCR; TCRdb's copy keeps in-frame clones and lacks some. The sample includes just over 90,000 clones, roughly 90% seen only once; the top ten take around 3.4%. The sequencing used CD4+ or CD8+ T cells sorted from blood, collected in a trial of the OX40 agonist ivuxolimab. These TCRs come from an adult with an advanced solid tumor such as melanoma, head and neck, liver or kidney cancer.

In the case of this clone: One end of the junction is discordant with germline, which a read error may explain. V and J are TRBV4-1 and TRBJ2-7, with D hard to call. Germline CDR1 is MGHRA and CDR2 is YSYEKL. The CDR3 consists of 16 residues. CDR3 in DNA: TGCGCCAGCGGCCAAGATTGGAGCGCCTTTCCCTACGAGCAGTACTTC. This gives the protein CASGQDWSAFPYEQYF.

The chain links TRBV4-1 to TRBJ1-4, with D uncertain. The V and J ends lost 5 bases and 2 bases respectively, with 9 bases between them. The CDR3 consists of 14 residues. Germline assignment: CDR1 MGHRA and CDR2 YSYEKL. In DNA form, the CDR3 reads TGCGCCAGCAGCGTTTCCTGGACTAATGAAAAACTGTTTTTT. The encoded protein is CASSVSWTNEKLFF.

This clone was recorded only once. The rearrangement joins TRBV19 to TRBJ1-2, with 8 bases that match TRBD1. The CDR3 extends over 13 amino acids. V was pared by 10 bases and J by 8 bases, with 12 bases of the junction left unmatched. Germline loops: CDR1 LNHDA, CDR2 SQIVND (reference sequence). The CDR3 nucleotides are TGTGCCACCGGCGGGCAGGGGGCTTACGGCTACACCTTC. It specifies CATGGQGAYGYTF.

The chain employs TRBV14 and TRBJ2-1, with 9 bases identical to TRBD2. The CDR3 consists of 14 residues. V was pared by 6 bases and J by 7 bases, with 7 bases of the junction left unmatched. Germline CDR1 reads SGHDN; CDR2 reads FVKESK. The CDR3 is CASRTSGGKNEQFF. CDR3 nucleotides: TGTGCCAGCAGAACAAGCGGGGGGAAGAATGAGCAGTTCTTC.

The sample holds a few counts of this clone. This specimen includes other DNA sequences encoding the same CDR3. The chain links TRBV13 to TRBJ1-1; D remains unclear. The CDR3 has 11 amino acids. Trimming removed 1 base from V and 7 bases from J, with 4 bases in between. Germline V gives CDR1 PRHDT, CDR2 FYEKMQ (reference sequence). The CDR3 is CASSLEGEAFF. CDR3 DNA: TGTGCCAGCAGCTTAGAGGGTGAAGCTTTCTTT.

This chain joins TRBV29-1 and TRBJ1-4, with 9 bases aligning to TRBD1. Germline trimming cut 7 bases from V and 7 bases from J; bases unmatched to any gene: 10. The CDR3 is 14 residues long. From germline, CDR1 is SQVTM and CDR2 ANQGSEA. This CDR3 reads CSGANRGLGEKLFF. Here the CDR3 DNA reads TGCAGCGGTGCTAACAGGGGGCTTGGTGAAAAACTGTTTTTT.

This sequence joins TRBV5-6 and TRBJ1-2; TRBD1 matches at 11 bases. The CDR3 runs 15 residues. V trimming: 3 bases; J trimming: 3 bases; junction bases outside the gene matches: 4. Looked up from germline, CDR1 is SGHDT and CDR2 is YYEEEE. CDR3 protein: CASSYGTGGHYGYTF. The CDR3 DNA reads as TGTGCCAGCAGCTACGGGACAGGGGGACACTATGGCTACACCTTC. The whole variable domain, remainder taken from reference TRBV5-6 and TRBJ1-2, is DAGVTQSPTHLIKTRGQQVTLRCSPKSGHDTVSWYQQALGQGPQFIFQYYEEEERQRGNFPDRFSGHQFPNYSSELNVNALLLGDSALYLCASSYGTGGHYGYTFGSGTRLTVV.

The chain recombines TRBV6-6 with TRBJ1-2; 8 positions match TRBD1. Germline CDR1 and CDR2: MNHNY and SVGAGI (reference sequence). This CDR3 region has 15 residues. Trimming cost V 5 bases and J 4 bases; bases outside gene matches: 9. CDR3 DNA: TGTGCCAGCAGTAACGACCCAGGGGGCGCCTATGGCTACACCTTC. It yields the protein CASSNDPGGAYGYTF.

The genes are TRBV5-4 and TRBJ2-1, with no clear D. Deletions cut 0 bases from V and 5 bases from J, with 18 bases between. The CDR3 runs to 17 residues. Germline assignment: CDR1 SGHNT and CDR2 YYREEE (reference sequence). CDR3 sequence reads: CASSLDVYTTTHNEQFF. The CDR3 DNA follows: TGTGCCAGCAGCTTGGATGTGTACACCACCACACACAATGAGCAGTTCTTC. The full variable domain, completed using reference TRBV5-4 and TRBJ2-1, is ETGVTQSPTHLIKTRGQQVTLRCSSQSGHNTVSWYQQALGQGPQFIFQYYREEENGRGNFPPRFSGLQFPNYSSELNVNALELDDSALYLCASSLDVYTTTHNEQFFGPGTRLTVL.

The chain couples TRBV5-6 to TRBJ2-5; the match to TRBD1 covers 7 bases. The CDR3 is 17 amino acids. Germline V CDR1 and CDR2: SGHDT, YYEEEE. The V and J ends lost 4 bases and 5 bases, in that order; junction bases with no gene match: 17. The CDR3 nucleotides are TGTGCCAGCAGCCTCACGGTAACAGGGGCCGGGGAGGAGACCCAGTACTTC. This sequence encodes CASSLTVTGAGEETQYF. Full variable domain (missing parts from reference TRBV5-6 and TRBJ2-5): DAGVTQSPTHLIKTRGQQVTLRCSPKSGHDTVSWYQQALGQGPQFIFQYYEEEERQRGNFPDRFSGHQFPNYSSELNVNALLLGDSALYLCASSLTVTGAGEETQYFGPGTRLLVL.

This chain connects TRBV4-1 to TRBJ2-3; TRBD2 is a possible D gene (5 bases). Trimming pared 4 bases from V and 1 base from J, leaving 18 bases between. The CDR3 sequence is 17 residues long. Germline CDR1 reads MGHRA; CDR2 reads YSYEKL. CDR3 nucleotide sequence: TGCGCCAGCAGCCCCCGGCAGACTACCTTCGGCACAGATACGCAGTATTTT. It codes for CASSPRQTTFGTDTQYF.

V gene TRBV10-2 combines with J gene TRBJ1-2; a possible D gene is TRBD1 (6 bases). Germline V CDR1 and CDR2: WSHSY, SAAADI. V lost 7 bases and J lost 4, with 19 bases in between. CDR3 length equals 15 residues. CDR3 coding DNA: TGCGCCAGCACTGAAAGGGCGGGACACAGCTATGGCTACACCTTC. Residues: CASTERAGHSYGYTF.

In DNA, the CDR3 is TGTGCCAGCAGCTCTAGCTCCTACGAGCAGTACTTC. Its translation: CASSSSSYEQYF. This chain uses TRBV9 with TRBJ2-7; D remains ambiguous. V shed 4 bases and J shed 0 bases, with 5 bases lying between them. The CDR3 has 12 residues. Per the germline V gene, CDR1 is SGDLS and CDR2 is YYNGEE.

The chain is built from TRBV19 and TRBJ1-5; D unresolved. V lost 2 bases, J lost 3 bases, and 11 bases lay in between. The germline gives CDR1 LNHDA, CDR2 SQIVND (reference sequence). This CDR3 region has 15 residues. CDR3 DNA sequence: TGTGCCAGTAGTATATCGGACCGACCCAATCAGCCCCAGCATTTT. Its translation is CASSISDRPNQPQHF.

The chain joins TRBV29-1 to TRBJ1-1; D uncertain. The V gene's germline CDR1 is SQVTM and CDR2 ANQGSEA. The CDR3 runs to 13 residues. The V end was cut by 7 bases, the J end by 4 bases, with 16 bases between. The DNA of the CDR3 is TGCAGCGCCCTAGCGGGCGGCGGCACTGAAGCTTTCTTT. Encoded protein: CSALAGGGTEAFF.

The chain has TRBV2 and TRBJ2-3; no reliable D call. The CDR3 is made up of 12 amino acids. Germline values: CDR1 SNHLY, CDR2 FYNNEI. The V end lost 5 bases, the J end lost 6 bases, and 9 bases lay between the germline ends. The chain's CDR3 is CASSMFRDTQYF. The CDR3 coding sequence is TGTGCCAGCAGTATGTTTAGGGATACGCAGTATTTT.

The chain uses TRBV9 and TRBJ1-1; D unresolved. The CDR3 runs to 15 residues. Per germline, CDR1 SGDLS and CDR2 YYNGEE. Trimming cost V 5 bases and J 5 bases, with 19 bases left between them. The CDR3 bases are TGTGCCAGCAGTGCAACCTCGGGCGGGCGGACTGAAGCTTTCTTT. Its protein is CASSATSGGRTEAFF.

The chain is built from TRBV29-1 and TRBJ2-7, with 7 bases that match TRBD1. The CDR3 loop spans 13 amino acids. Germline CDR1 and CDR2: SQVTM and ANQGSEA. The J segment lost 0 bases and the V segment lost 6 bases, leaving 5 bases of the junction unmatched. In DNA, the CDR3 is TGCAGCGTCGAGACAGGGAGCTCCTACGAGCAGTACTTC. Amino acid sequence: CSVETGSSYEQYF.